A single TCR beta chain is shown here with its context. The sample comes from a study of blood T cells in healthy people across ages. The CDR3 runs to 17 residues. With 2 bases removed from V and 5 bases from J, the gap between germline ends came to 21 bases. The V gene's germline CDR1 is MNHEY and CDR2 SVGEGT. A second PCR, run for about 6 to 11 cycles, used a sample-barcoded 5' primer plus a J-beta primer mix. Each CDR3 protein is one row after TCRdb ran MiXCR on the 5' RACE reads. The sample lists about 1.8 million distinct CDR3 sequences, about 50% occurring once. The TCR was taken from a woman aged 40 to 55 in good health. This rearrangement joins TRBV6-2 or TRBV6-3 to TRBJ2-5; D unclear. Sequencing used blood. CDR3 protein: CASSYILWKTSGETQYF. The DNA for the CDR3 is TGTGCCAGCAGTTACATTTTATGGAAGACTTCCGGGGAGACCCAGTACTTC.